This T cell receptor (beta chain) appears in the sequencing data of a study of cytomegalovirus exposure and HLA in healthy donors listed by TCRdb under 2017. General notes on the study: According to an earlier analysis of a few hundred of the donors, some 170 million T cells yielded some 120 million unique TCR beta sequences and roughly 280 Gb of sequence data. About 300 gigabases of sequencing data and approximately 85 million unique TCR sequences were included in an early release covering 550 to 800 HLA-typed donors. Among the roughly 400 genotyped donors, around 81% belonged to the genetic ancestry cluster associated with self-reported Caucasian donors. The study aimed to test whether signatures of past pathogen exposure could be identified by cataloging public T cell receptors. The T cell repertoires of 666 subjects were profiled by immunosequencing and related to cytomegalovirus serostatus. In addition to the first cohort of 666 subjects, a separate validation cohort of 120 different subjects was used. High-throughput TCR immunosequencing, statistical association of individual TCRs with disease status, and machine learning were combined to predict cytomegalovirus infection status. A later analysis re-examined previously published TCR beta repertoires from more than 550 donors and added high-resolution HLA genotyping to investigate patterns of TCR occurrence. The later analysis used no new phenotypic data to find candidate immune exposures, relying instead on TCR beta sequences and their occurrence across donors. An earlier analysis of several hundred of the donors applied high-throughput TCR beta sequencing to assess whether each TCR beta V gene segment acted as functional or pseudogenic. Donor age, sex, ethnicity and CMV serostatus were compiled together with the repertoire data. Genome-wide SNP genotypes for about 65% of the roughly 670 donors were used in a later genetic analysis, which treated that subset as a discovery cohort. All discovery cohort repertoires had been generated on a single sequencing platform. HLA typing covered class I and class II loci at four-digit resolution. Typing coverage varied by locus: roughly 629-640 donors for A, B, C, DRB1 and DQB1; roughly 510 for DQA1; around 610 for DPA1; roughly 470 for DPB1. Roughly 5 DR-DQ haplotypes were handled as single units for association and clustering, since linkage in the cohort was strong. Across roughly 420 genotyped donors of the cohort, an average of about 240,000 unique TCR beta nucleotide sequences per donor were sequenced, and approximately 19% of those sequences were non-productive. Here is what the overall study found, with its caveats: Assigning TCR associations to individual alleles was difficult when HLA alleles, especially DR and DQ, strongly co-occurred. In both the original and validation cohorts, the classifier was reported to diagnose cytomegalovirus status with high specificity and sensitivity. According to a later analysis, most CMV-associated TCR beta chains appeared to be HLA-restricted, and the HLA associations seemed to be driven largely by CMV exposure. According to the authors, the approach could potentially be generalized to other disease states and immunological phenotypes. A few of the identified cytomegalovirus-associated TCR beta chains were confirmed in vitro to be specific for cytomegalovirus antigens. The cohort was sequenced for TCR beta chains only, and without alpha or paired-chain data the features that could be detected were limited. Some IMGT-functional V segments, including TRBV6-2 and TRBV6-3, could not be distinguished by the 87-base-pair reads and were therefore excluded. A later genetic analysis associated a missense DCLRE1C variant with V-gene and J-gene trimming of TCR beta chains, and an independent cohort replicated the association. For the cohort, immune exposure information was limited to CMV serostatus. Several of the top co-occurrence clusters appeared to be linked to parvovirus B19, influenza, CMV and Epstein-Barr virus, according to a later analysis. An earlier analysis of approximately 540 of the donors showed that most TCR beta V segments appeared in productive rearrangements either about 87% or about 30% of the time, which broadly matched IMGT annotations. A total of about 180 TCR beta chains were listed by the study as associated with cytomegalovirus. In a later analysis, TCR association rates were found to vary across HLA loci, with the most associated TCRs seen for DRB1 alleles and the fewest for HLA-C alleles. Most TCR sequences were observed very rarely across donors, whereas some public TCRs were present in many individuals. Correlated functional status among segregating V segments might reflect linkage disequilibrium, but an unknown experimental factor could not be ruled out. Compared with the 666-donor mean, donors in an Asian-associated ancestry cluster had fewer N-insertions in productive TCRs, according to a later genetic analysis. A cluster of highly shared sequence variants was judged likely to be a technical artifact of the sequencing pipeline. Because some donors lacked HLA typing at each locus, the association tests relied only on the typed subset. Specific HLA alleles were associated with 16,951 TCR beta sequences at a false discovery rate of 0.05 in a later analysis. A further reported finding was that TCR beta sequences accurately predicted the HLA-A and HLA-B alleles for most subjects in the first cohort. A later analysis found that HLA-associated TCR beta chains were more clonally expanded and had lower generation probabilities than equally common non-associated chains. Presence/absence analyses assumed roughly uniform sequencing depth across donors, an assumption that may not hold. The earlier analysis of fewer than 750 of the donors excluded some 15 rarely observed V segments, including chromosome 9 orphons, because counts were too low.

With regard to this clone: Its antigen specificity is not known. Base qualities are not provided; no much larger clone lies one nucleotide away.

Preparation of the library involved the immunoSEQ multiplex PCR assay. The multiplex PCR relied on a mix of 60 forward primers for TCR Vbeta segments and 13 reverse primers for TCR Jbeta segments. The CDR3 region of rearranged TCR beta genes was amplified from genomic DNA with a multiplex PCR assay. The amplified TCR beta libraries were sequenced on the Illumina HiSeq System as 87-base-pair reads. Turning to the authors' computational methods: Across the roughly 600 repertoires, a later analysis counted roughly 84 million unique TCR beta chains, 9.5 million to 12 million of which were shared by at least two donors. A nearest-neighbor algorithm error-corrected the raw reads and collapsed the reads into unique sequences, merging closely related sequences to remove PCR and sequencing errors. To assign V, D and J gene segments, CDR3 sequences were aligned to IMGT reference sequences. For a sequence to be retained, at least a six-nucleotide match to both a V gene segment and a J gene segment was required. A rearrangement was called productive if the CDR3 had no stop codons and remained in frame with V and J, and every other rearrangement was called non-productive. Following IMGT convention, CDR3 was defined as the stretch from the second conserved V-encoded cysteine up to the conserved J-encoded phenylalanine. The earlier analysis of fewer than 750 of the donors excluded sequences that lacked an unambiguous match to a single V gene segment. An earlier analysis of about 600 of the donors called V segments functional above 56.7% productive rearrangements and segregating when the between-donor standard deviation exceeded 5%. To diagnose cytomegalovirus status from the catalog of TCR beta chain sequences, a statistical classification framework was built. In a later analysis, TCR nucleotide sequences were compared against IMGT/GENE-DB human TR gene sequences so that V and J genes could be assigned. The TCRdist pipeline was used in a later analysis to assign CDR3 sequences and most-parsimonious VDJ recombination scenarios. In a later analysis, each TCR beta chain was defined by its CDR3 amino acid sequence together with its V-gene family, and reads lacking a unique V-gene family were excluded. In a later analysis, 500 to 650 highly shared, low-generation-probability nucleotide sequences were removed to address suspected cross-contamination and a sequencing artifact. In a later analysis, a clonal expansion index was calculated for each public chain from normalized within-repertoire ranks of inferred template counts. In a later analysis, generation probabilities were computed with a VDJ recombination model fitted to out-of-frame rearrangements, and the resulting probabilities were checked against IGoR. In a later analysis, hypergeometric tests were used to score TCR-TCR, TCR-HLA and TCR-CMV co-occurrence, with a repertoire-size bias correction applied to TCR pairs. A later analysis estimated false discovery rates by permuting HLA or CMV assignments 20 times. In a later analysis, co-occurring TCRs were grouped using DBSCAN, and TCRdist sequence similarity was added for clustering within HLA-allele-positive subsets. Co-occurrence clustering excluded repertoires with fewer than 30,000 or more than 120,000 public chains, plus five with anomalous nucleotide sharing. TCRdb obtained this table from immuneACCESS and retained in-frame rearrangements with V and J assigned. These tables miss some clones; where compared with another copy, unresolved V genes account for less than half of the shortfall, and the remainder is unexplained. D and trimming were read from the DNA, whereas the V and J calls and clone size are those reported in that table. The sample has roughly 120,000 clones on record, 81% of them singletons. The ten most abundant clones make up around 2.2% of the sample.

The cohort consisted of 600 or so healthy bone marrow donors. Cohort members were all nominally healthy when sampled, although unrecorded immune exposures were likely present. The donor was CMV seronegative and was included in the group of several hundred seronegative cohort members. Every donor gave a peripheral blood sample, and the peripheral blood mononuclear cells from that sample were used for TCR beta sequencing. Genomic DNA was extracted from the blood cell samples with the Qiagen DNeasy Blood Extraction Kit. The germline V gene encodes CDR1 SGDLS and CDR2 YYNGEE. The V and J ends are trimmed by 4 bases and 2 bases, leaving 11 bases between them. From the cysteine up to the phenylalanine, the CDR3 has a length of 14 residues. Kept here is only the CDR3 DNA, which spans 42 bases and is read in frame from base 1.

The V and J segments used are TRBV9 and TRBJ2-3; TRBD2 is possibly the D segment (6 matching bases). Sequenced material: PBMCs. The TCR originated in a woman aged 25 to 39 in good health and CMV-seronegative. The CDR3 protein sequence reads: CASSRRDFTDTQYF. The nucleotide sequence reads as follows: TGTGCCAGCAGCCGCCGGGACTTCACAGATACGCAGTATTTT.